This is a list of T cell receptor beta chains from one sample in a study of human T cells and chemical hapten exposure. TCRdb recomputed calls from the RACE reads with MiXCR, one row per CDR3 protein. The sample lists nearly 350,000 distinct CDR3 sequences, about 7% occurring once. The specimen comprised whole blood, sampled in connection with sensitization to the hapten diphenylcyclopropenone (DPC). Receptors originate from a woman younger than 30 with alopecia areata. Some clones in this sample may be carry-over from other donors' samples. The CDR3 runs from the conserved cysteine through the conserved F or W. Each record gives: V gene, J gene, CDR3 protein.

v_call: TRBV7-8; j_call: TRBJ2-1; cdr3_aa: CASSSRGTSYNEQFF
v_call: TRBV24-1; j_call: TRBJ2-3; cdr3_aa: CATSDLQVLAQYF
v_call: TRBV12-3/TRBV12-4; j_call: TRBJ1-2; cdr3_aa: CASSLQGWNGYTF
v_call: TRBV12-3/TRBV12-4; j_call: TRBJ2-3; cdr3_aa: CASSFPSGGTDTQYF
v_call: TRBV11-3; j_call: TRBJ2-1; cdr3_aa: CASSLRQGVGPYNEQFF
v_call: TRBV6-5; j_call: TRBJ2-7; cdr3_aa: CASSPVGGREQYF
v_call: TRBV18; j_call: TRBJ1-2; cdr3_aa: CASSPDIEAYGYTF
v_call: TRBV7-9; j_call: TRBJ2-3; cdr3_aa: CASRKGIPIADTQYF
v_call: TRBV6-6; j_call: TRBJ1-4; cdr3_aa: CASSYDRGQKLFF
v_call: TRBV21-1; j_call: TRBJ1-1; cdr3_aa: CASISPRTAIERDTEAFF
v_call: TRBV20-1; j_call: TRBJ2-2; cdr3_aa: CSAEQGTGELFF
v_call: TRBV20-1; j_call: TRBJ2-1; cdr3_aa: CSATATQRLYNEQFF
v_call: TRBV7-9; j_call: TRBJ2-3; cdr3_aa: CACAGGPRNTQYF
v_call: TRBV7-9; j_call: TRBJ1-5; cdr3_aa: CASQLSNQPQHF
v_call: TRBV20-1; j_call: TRBJ1-4; cdr3_aa: CSVTGTGDEKLFF
v_call: TRBV7-6; j_call: TRBJ2-3; cdr3_aa: CASSLGPRGTTDTQYF
v_call: TRBV6-4; j_call: TRBJ1-2; cdr3_aa: CASSDGWSYTF
v_call: TRBV5-6; j_call: TRBJ2-3; cdr3_aa: CASSLRGGPGDTQYF
v_call: TRBV6-5; j_call: TRBJ2-3; cdr3_aa: CASSYGGARSDTQYF
v_call: TRBV11-1; j_call: TRBJ1-4; cdr3_aa: CASSLEPDRGREKLFF
v_call: TRBV2; j_call: TRBJ1-2; cdr3_aa: CASRITNYGYTF
v_call: TRBV6-2/TRBV6-3; j_call: TRBJ2-1; cdr3_aa: CASRVSPRSDNEQFF
v_call: TRBV25-1; j_call: TRBJ2-1; cdr3_aa: CASSEGLGRGRNEQFF
v_call: TRBV6-2/TRBV6-3; j_call: TRBJ2-7; cdr3_aa: CASNRPDSYEQYF
v_call: TRBV2; j_call: TRBJ2-2; cdr3_aa: CASSEVASLFTGELFF
v_call: TRBV4-3; j_call: TRBJ1-5; cdr3_aa: CASSQGDTGNQPQHF
v_call: TRBV12-3/TRBV12-4; j_call: TRBJ2-7; cdr3_aa: CASSWGSNYEQYF
v_call: TRBV4-1; j_call: TRBJ2-7; cdr3_aa: CASSQVGSRGYEQYF
v_call: TRBV3-1; j_call: TRBJ2-1; cdr3_aa: CASSQDTRGAGEQFF
v_call: TRBV7-7; j_call: TRBJ1-6; cdr3_aa: CASSLGSGQGDSPLHF
v_call: TRBV10-2; j_call: TRBJ1-5; cdr3_aa: CASSALRDQPQHF
v_call: TRBV6-5; j_call: TRBJ1-4; cdr3_aa: CASSYQGDAGYEKLFF
v_call: TRBV4-2; j_call: TRBJ1-1; cdr3_aa: CASSQGPDRGTEAFF
v_call: TRBV20-1; j_call: TRBJ1-6; cdr3_aa: CSARDALGGGNSPLHF
v_call: TRBV7-9; j_call: TRBJ1-5; cdr3_aa: CASSLDRQGFSNQPQHF
v_call: TRBV9; j_call: TRBJ1-6; cdr3_aa: CASSVWEYTSPLHF
v_call: TRBV20-1; j_call: TRBJ1-1; cdr3_aa: CSAPTASVGGTEAFF
v_call: TRBV5-1; j_call: TRBJ2-3; cdr3_aa: CASSSQRGTTDTQYF
v_call: TRBV18; j_call: TRBJ2-3; cdr3_aa: CASSPRGTRGADTQYF
v_call: TRBV28; j_call: TRBJ2-7; cdr3_aa: CASIGNYEQYF
v_call: TRBV10-3; j_call: TRBJ1-6; cdr3_aa: CASHRDNNSPLHF
v_call: TRBV7-2; j_call: TRBJ2-5; cdr3_aa: CASSPLAGGPAQTQYF
v_call: TRBV4-2; j_call: TRBJ2-7; cdr3_aa: CASSHDRYSYEQYF
v_call: TRBV5-6; j_call: TRBJ2-5; cdr3_aa: CASSLFGGWVETQYF
v_call: TRBV20-1; j_call: TRBJ1-1; cdr3_aa: CSARDSGSTAEAFF
v_call: TRBV12-3/TRBV12-4; j_call: TRBJ1-5; cdr3_aa: CASSPRVGMNQPQHF
v_call: TRBV6-6; j_call: TRBJ1-4; cdr3_aa: CASSYSNPVTNEKLFF
v_call: TRBV15; j_call: TRBJ1-1; cdr3_aa: CATSRDREGNTEAFF
v_call: TRBV9; j_call: TRBJ1-2; cdr3_aa: CASSVGDLNYGYTF
v_call: TRBV2; j_call: TRBJ2-1; cdr3_aa: CASIPSGGTILYNEQFF
v_call: TRBV12-3/TRBV12-4; j_call: TRBJ2-1; cdr3_aa: CASSSAGGANDEQFF
v_call: TRBV18; j_call: TRBJ1-4; cdr3_aa: CASSPPGQWEKLFF
v_call: TRBV5-6; j_call: TRBJ2-1; cdr3_aa: CASSRRGASSYNEQFF